Detailed here is one T cell receptor (beta chain). The antigen remains undetermined. TCRdb's copy holds only in-frame clones and misses some; the assay was immunoSEQ multiplex PCR. The sample yields around 25,000 clones, 55% to 70% seen once. This sample stems from a study of cytotoxic CD8 clonotypes in ibrutinib-treated CLL. In the study overall: The response samples were taken once patients had been treated for a median of around 11 months, range 6 to 36. Study-wide results and caveats: Baseline levels of clonality went above those of age-matched healthy donors and moved with circulating CD8+ T-cell counts. Among the clonotypes, public ones were uncommon and contracted or held stable on treatment.

The sequence was collected from a human donor with chronic lymphocytic leukemia. Sequencing was performed on PBMCs, taken at disease progression, from a patient treated with ibrutinib.

CDR3 protein: CASSDPRGVSYEQYF. The CDR3 DNA is TGTGCCAGTAGTGATCCCAGGGGGGTAAGCTACGAGCAGTACTTC. The chain carries TRBV19 and TRBJ2-7; D is perhaps TRBD1 (7 bases). The V gene lost 5 bases and the J gene lost 3 bases, with 17 bases spanning the gap. The CDR3 contains 15 residues. Germline loops: CDR1 LNHDA, CDR2 SQIVND (reference sequence). The variable domain in full, with the rest retrieved from reference TRBV19 and TRBJ2-7, is DGGITQSPKYLFRKEGQNVTLSCEQNLNHDAMYWYRQDPGQGLRLIYYSQIVNDFQKGDIAEGYSVSREKKESFPLTVTSAQKNPTAFYLCASSDPRGVSYEQYFGPGTRLTVT.